This T cell receptor beta chain came from a study of PD-1 blockade in mismatch repair-deficient tumors. Whole-study findings and limits: Tumor-resident clones, often undetectable pretreatment in blood, expanded then contracted after pembrolizumab.

As for this clone: Its target is not known. One end of the junction does not line up with germline, which may come from a read error.

Sequencing was performed with immunoSEQ multiplex PCR; in TCRdb, only in-frame clones are kept and a portion is missing. The sample includes under 150,000 clones, around nine tenths seen only once; the top ten take about 11%. Germline V gene sequence: CDR1 SSHAT, CDR2 FNYEAQ (reference sequence). The CDR3 runs 17 residues. Here the sequenced sample was peripheral blood, taken roughly 67 weeks after starting pembrolizumab. V is TRBV7-7 and J is TRBJ2-5; 7 positions agree with TRBD2. This TCR came from an adult with mismatch repair-deficient cancer. The CDR3 protein is CASSLNGRVEGAETQYF. Here the CDR3 DNA reads TGTGCTAGCAGCTTAAATGGGAGGGTGGAGGGCGCAGAGACCCAGTACTTC.